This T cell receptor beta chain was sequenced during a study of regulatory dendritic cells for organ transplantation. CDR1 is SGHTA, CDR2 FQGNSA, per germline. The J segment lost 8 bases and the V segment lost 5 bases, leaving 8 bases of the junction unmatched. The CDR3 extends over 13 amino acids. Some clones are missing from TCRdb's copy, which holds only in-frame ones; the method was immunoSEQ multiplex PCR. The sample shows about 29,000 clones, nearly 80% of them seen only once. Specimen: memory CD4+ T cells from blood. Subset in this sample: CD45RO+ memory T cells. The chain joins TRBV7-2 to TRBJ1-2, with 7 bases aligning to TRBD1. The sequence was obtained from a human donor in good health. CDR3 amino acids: CASSPQTGKGYTF. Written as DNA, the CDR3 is TGTGCCAGCAGCCCACAGACAGGGAAGGGCTACACCTTC.